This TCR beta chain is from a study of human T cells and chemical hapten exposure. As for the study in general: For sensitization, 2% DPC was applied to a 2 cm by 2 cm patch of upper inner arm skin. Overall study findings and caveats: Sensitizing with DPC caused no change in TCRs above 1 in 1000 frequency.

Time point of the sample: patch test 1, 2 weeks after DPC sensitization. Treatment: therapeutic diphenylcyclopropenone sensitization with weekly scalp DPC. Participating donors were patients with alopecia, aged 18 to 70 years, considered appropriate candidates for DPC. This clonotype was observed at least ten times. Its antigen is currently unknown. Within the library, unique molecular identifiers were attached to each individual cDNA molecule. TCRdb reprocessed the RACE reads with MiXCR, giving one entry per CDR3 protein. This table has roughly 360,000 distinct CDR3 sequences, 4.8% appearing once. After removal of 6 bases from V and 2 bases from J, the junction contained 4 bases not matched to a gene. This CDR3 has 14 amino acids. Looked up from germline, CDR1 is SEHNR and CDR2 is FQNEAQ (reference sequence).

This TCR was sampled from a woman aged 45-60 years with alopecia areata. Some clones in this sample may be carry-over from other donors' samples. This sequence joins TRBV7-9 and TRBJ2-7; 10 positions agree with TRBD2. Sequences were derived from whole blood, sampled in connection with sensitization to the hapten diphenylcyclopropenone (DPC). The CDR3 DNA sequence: TGTGCCAGCAGTTCGAGCGGGGGGGCCTACGAGCAGTACTTC. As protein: CASSSSGGAYEQYF.